The 7 T cell receptor beta chains reported below all come from one sample, sequenced in a study of CD8+ T cells in alopecia areata (dated by TCRdb to the late 2010s). Read against the paper, the sample's time point label means: 4 weeks on oral tofacitinib. The sample's treatment or condition label, decoded: oral pan-JAK inhibitor, 5-10 mg twice daily. The receptor library was made with the immunoSEQ multiplex PCR assay. To provide template for TCR sequencing, every sample had RNA extracted and reverse transcribed into cDNA. This immuneACCESS table, as held by TCRdb, lists in-frame sequences with V and J called but not all clones. Of the missing ones, under half trace to an unresolved V gene in checked studies; the others have no known cause. The sample has 200,000 to 250,000 clones on record, 55% to 70% of them singletons. Jointly, the top ten make up more than 3.5% of the sample. This material consisted of CD4+ T cells sorted from blood, taken at week 4, from a patient treated with tofacitinib. Receptors were obtained from a human donor with alopecia areata.

The rearrangement joins TRBV5-1 to TRBJ2-1; 12 positions match TRBD2. The germline CDR1 and CDR2 sequences are SGHRS and YFSETQ. Trimming took 8 bases from V and 9 from J; bases not matched to a gene: 12. The CDR3 covers 15 residues. CDR3 loop: CASLQRTSGVCEQFF. The CDR3 DNA reads as TGCGCCAGTCTTCAACGGACTAGCGGGGTATGTGAGCAGTTCTTC.

This clone appeared a few times. The genes are TRBV27 and TRBJ1-5; maybe TRBD1 (6 bases). The V end was cut by 6 bases, the J end by 4 bases, with 16 bases between. CDR3 size: 15 residues. CDR1 MNHEY and CDR2 SMNVEV come from the germline V gene (reference sequence). CDR3 in DNA: TGTGCCAGCAGGGCCTCCGGGGGCCTGAATCAGCCCCAGCATTTT. Translated: CASRASGGLNQPQHF.

The rearrangement links TRBV4-1 to TRBJ1-1; D might be TRBD1 (5 bases). Germline CDR1 is MGHRA and CDR2 is YSYEKL. This CDR3 has 14 amino acids. Trimming shortened V by 2 bases and J by 1 base, and 8 bases separated the two germline ends. CDR3 protein: CASSQKTGNTEAFF. The CDR3 DNA sequence: TGCGCCAGCAGCCAAAAAACAGGGAACACTGAAGCTTTCTTT.

J is TRBJ2-3 and V is TRBV11-2, with unresolved D. The CDR3 covers 13 residues. V was trimmed by 2 bases and J by 0 bases, leaving 3 bases between them. Germline lookup yields CDR1 SGHAT and CDR2 FQNNGV. The chain's CDR3 is CASSLWSTDTQYF. The CDR3 DNA reads TGTGCCAGCAGCTTATGGAGCACAGATACGCAGTATTTT.

The chain uses TRBV29-1 and TRBJ2-1; no definite D call. The CDR3 totals 13 residues. Germline CDR1 and CDR2: SQVTM and ANQGSEA. V was clipped by 5 bases and J by 4 bases, with 12 bases between them. This CDR3 is CSVPPARYNEQFF. The CDR3 DNA reads as TGCAGCGTTCCGCCGGCGAGGTACAATGAGCAGTTCTTC.

The rearrangement uses TRBV4-2 and TRBJ2-1; weak D call: TRBD1 (5 bases). The CDR3 loop spans 15 amino acids. Germline V gene sequence: CDR1 LGHNA, CDR2 YNFKEQ. Between the trimmed V and J ends, which lost 0 bases and 10 bases, there was a span of 16 bases. The CDR3 nucleotides read TGTGCCAGCAGCCAAGAACTTCGACTGGGGCGGGAGCAGTTCTTC. This sequence encodes CASSQELRLGREQFF.

This clone was seen more than once but under ten times. The gene calls are TRBV2 and TRBJ1-1; TRBD1 aligns across 8 bases. V lost 8 bases to trimming and J lost 5 bases; unmatched junction nucleotides: 10. This CDR3 contains 14 residues. From germline, CDR1 is SNHLY and CDR2 FYNNEI. The CDR3 DNA follows: TGTGCCAGCGGGACGGCAGGGGGCAGAACTGAAGCTTTCTTT. It translates to CASGTAGGRTEAFF.